This TCR beta chain was identified during a study of CD8 T cells in Susac syndrome. Study results and limitations: The authors acknowledged that the study's TCR sequencing and HLA analysis involved relatively few individuals.

Reverse transcription of roughly 0.45 to 1 ug RNA used random hexamers. TCRdb re-called the immunoSEQ multiplex PCR reads through MiXCR, storing one row per CDR3 protein. The sample shows roughly 330,000 distinct CDR3 sequences, about 91% of them seen only once. In blood CD8+ and CD4+ T cells, TCR beta underwent sequencing. There are 17 residues in the CDR3. Looked up from germline, CDR1 is SGHTA and CDR2 is FQGNSA. Germline trimming cut 1 base from V and 10 bases from J; bases unmatched to any gene: 12. Notes on this clonotype: What it binds is unknown.

Sequenced sample: CD4+ T cells from PBMCs. This receptor was obtained from a human donor with multiple sclerosis. The rearrangement links TRBV7-2 to TRBJ2-7, with 14 positions matching TRBD2. This CDR3 reads CASSLVGTSGSRGGQYF. In nucleotides, the CDR3 is TGTGCCAGCAGCTTAGTTGGGACTAGCGGGAGCCGCGGAGGTCAGTACTTC.